This T cell receptor beta chain was captured by sequencing in a study of early T cells in non-severe SARS-CoV-2 infection. Study-wide context: The chains were unpaired, and the sequenced material was bulk RNA from unsorted whole blood. Whole-study findings and limits: Private and CD4 specificities were missed by VDJdb matching, skewed to anti-spike CD8.

Molecules of cDNA were individually given unique molecular identifiers that were attached to them. One entry per CDR3 protein, called by TCRdb with MiXCR from the 5' RACE reads. The sample contains 25,000 to 35,000 distinct CDR3 sequences, 4.4% of which appear only once. V lost 6 bases, J lost 2 bases, and 5 bases stayed unmatched. The CDR3 covers 14 residues. This clonotype was counted ten times or more. Its antigen remains unidentified. The TCR was taken from an adult who was a healthcare worker with PCR-confirmed SARS-CoV-2 infection or an uninfected control (not recorded which). The sequencing input was whole blood. The genes are TRBV12-3 or TRBV12-4 and TRBJ2-3, with 7 bases identical to TRBD2. The CDR3 DNA reads TGTGCCAGCAGGCCAGGGACTAACACAGATACGCAGTATTTT. Encoded protein: CASRPGTNTDTQYF.